The present TCR beta chain was sequenced within a study of Ad26.COV2.S vaccination and SARS-CoV-2 variants. Overall study: Ad26.COV2.S arm of COV1001 included the donor.

Germline CDR1 and CDR2: SGHVS and FQNEAQ. The V gene end was trimmed by 1 base and the J gene end by 7 bases; junction bases not matched to a gene: 8. The CDR3 runs 15 residues. Treatment indicated: around 19 received Ad26.COV2.S at low or high dose, single or two shots; 5 received placebo; per-sample allocation not given. Samples were taken on day 63 after the first vaccine or placebo injection. Clones were sequenced by immunoSEQ multiplex PCR, and TCRdb holds only the in-frame ones, with some missing. This table has hundreds of thousands of clones, roughly 91% appearing once. Material: peripheral blood, obtained in a trial of Ad26.COV2.S vaccine versus placebo. The sequence was collected from a person between 18 and 65 years old who received the Ad26.COV2.S COVID-19 vaccine or a placebo. The V call is TRBV7-8, the J call TRBJ1-2; 8 positions match TRBD1. The CDR3 nucleotides read TGTGCCAGCAGCTTAGTTAGGCAGGGGGCGGGTGGCTACACCTTC. It specifies CASSLVRQGAGGYTF.